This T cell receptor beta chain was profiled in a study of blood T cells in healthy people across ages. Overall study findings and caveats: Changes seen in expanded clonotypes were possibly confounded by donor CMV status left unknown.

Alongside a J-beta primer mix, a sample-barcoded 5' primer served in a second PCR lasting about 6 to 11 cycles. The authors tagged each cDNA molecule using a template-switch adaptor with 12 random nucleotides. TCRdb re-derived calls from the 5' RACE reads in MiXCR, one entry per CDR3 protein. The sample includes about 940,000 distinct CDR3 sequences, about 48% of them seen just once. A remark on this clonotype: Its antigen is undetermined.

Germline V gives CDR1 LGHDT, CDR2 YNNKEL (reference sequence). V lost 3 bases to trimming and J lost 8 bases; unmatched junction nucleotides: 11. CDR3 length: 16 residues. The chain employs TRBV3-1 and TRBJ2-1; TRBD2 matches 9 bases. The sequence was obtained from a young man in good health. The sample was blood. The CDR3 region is CASSHPPAGGLYEQFF. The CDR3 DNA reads TGTGCCAGCAGCCACCCCCCGGCGGGGGGGCTCTATGAGCAGTTCTTC.